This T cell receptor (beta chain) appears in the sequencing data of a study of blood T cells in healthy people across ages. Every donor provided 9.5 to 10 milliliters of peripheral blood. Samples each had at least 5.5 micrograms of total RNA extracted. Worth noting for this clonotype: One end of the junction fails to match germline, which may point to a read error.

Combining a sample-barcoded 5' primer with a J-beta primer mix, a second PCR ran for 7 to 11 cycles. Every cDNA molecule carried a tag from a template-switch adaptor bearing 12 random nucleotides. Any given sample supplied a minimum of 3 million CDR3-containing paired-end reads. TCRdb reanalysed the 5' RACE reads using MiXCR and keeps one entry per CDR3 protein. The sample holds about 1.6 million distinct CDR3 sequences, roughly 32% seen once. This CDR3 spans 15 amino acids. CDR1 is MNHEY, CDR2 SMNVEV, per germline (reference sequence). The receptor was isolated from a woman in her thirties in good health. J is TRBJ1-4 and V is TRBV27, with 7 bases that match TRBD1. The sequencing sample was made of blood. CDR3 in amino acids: CASSPHRGPTEKRFF. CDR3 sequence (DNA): TGTGCCAGCAGTCCACACAGGGGTCCCACTGAAAAACGGTTTTTT.